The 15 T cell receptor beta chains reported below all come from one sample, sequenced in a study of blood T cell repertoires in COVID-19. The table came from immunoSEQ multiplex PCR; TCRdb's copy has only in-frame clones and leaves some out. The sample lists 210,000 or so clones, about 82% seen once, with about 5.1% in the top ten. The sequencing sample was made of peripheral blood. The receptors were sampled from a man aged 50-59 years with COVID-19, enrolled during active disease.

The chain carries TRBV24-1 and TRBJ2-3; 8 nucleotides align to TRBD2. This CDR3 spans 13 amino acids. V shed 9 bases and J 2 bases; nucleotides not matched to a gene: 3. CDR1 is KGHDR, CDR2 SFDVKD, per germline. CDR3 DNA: TGTGCCACCGGACTAGCCGTCACAGATACGCAGTATTTT. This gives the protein CATGLAVTDTQYF.

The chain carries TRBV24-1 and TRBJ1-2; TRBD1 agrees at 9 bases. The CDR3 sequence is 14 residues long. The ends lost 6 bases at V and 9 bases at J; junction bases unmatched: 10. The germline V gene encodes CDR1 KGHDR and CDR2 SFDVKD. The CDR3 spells CATSKGQGWRSYTF. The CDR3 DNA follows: TGTGCCACCAGTAAGGGACAGGGATGGAGAAGCTACACCTTC.

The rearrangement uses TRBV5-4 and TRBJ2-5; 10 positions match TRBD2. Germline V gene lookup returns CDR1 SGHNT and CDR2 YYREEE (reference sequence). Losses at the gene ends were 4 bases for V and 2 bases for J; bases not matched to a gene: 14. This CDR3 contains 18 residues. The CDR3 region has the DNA TGTGCCAGCAGCCAATCCAACCCTAGCGGGGGTCCACAAGAGACCCAGTACTTC. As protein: CASSQSNPSGGPQETQYF.

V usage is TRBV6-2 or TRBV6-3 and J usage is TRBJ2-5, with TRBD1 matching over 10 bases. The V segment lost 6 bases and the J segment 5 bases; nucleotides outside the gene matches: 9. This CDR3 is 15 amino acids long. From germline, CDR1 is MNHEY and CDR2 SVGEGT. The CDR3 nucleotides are TGTGCCAGCAGGTACCGGGACAGGGGCACGGAGACCCAGTACTTC. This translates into CASRYRDRGTETQYF.

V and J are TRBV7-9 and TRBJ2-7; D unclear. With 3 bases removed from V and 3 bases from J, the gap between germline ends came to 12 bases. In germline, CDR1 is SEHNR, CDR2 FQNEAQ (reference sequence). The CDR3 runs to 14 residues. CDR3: CASSFGFPHYEQYF. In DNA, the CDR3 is TGTGCCAGCAGCTTCGGTTTCCCCCACTACGAGCAGTACTTC.

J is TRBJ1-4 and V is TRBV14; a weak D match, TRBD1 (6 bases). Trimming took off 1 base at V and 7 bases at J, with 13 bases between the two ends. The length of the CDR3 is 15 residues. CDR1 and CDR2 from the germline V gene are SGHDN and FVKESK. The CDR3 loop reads CASSQGGRTAEKLFF. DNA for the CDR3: TGTGCCAGCAGCCAAGGGGGGCGGACGGCTGAAAAACTGTTTTTT.

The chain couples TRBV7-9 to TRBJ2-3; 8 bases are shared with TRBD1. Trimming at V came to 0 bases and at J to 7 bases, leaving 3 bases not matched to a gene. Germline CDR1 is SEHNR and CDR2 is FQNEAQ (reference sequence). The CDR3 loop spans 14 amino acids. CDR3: CASSLARGPNTQYF. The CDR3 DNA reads TGTGCCAGCAGCTTAGCCAGGGGGCCGAATACGCAGTATTTT.

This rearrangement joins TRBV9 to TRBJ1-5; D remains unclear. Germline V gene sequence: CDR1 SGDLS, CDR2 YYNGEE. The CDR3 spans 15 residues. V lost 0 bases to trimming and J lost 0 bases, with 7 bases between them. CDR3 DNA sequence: TGTGCCAGCAGCGTAGGAAGCCTTAGCAATCAGCCCCAGCATTTT. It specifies CASSVGSLSNQPQHF. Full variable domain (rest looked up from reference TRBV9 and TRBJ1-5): DSGVTQTPKHLITATGQRVTLRCSPRSGDLSVYWYQQSLDQGLQFLIQYYNGEERAKGNILERFSAQQFPDLHSELNLSSLELGDSALYFCASSVGSLSNQPQHFGDGTRLSIL.

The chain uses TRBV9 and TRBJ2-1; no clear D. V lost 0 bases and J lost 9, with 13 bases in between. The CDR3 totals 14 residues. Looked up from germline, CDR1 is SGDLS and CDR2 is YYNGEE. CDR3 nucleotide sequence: TGTGCCAGCAGCGTAGTGGTCAGTGGTATTGAGCAGTTCTTC. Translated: CASSVVVSGIEQFF.

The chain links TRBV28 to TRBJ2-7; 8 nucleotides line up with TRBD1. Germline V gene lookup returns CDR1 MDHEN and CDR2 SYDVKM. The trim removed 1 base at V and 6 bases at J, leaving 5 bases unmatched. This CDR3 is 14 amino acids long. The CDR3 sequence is CASSLSQGASEQYF. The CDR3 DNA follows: TGTGCCAGCAGTTTATCCCAGGGGGCAAGCGAGCAGTACTTC.

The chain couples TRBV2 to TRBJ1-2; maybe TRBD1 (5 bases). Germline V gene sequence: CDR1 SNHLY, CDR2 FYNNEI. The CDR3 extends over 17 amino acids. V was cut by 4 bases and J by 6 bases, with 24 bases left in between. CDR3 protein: CASSVMFIGAQINGYTF. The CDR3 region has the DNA TGTGCCAGCAGTGTAATGTTTATAGGGGCGCAAATTAATGGCTACACCTTC.

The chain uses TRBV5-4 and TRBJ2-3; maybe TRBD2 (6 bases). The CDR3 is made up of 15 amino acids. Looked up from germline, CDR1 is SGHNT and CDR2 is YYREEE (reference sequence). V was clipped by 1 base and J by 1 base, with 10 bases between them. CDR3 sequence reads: CASSLSAGRTDTQYF. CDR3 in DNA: TGTGCCAGCAGCTTGTCCGCGGGACGCACAGATACGCAGTATTTT.

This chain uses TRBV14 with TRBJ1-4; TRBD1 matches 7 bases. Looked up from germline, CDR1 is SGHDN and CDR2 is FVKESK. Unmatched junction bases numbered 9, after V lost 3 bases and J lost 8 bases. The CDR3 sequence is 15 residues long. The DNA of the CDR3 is TGTGCCAGCAGCCAGAGGACAGCGACAGGGGAAAAACTGTTTTTT. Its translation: CASSQRTATGEKLFF. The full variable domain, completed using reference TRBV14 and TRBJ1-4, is EAGVTQFPSHSVIEKGQTVTLRCDPISGHDNLYWYRRVMGKEIKFLLHFVKESKQDESGMPNNRFLAERTGGTYSTLKVQPAELEDSGVYFCASSQRTATGEKLFFGSGTQLSVL.

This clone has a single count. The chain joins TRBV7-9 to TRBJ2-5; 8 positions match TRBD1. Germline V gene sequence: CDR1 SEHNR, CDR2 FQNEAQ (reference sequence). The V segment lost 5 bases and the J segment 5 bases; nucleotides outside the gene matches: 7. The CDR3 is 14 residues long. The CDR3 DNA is TGTGCCAGCAGCACGACAGGGGTTTTTGAGACCCAGTACTTC. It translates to CASSTTGVFETQYF.

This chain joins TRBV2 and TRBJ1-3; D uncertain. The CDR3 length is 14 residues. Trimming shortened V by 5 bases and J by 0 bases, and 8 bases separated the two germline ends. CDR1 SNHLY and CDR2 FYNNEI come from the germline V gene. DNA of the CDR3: TGTGCCAGCAGTATACAAACCTCTGGAAACACCATATATTTT. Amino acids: CASSIQTSGNTIYF.